Below are 11 T cell receptor beta chains sequenced from a single sample in a study of blood T cell repertoires in COVID-19. The data were produced by immunoSEQ multiplex PCR, yet TCRdb's version contains in-frame clones alone and is incomplete. The sample consists of about 150,000 clones, over 65% of them appearing once. Sequenced sample: peripheral blood. The receptor set was obtained from a man aged 65 to 85 with acute or convalescent COVID-19.

V usage is TRBV12-5 and J usage is TRBJ2-7; 10 bases fit TRBD2. This CDR3 is 17 amino acids long. Germline loops: CDR1 LGHNT, CDR2 FRNRAP. The V segment lost 1 base and the J segment 4 bases; nucleotides outside the gene matches: 10. CDR3 nucleotides: TGTGCTAGTGGTTTGGACATAGCGGGGGGAGCTCTGTACGAGCAGTACTTC. Encoded protein: CASGLDIAGGALYEQYF.

The chain is built from TRBV5-8 and TRBJ1-6, with TRBD1 matching over 7 bases. With 5 bases clipped from V and 4 bases from J, the junction kept 9 bases outside the gene matches. There are 16 residues in the CDR3. CDR1 and CDR2 (germline): SGHTS, YDEGEE. CDR3 sequence (DNA): TGTGCCAGCAGTATTAACGCAGGGGGATATAATTCACCCCTCCACTTT. Its translation: CASSINAGGYNSPLHF.

This clone was seen a handful of times. The genes are TRBV12-3 or TRBV12-4 and TRBJ2-2, with D unclear. This CDR3 region has 13 residues. The germline V and J ends were trimmed by 6 bases and 5 bases, with 10 bases remaining between them. The CDR3 spells CASSHLGTGELFF. Written as DNA, the CDR3 is TGTGCCAGCAGCCATCTCGGGACCGGGGAGCTGTTTTTT.

V is TRBV6-6 and J is TRBJ2-3, with D maybe TRBD2 (6 bases). The germline V gene has CDR1 MNHNY and CDR2 SVGAGI (reference sequence). V lost 10 bases, J lost 4 bases, and 15 bases lay in between. The CDR3 length is 13 residues. In DNA, the CDR3 is TGTGCCACCTCGTCTAGCGAGGCAGATACGCAGTATTTT. The encoded protein is CATSSSEADTQYF.

The rearrangement joins TRBV3-1 (or the pseudogene TRBV3-2) to TRBJ2-7; tentative D call: TRBD1 (6 bases). The germline V gene encodes CDR1 LGHDT and CDR2 YNNKEL (reference sequence). CDR3 length equals 15 residues. V lost 0 bases to trimming and J lost 3 bases, with 12 bases between them. CDR3 DNA: TGTGCCAGCAGCCAAGAAACGACAGGCGGCTACGAGCAGTACTTC. Amino acid sequence: CASSQETTGGYEQYF.

This sequence joins TRBV6-5 and TRBJ2-3, with TRBD2 identical over 8 bases. The CDR3 has 15 residues. Per the germline V gene, CDR1 is MNHEY and CDR2 is SVGAGI. Germline trimming cut 0 bases from V and 5 bases from J; bases unmatched to any gene: 4. CDR3 in amino acids: CASSYSGLGIDTQYF. CDR3 DNA: TGTGCCAGCAGTTACTCGGGACTAGGGATAGATACGCAGTATTTT.

The chain uses TRBV5-4 and TRBJ1-2; 9 bases are shared with TRBD1. V dropped 0 bases and J dropped 3; count of bases not matched to a gene: 3. Germline values: CDR1 SGHNT, CDR2 YYREEE (reference sequence). The CDR3 has 15 amino acids. The CDR3 DNA reads as TGTGCCAGCAGCTTGGCGACAGGGGGAGACTATGGCTACACCTTC. This translates into CASSLATGGDYGYTF.

The V and J genes are TRBV7-9 and TRBJ1-6; 8 bases fit TRBD1. The CDR3 is 13 amino acids. Trimming took 5 bases from V and 10 from J; bases not matched to a gene: 4. Germline V gene sequence: CDR1 SEHNR, CDR2 FQNEAQ (reference sequence). CDR3 protein: CASSQTGDSPLHF. The CDR3 DNA sequence: TGTGCCAGCAGCCAGACAGGGGACTCACCCCTCCACTTT.

The chain combines TRBV5-1 with TRBJ1-3; D is unresolved. V was trimmed by 0 bases and J by 6 bases, leaving 10 bases between them. This CDR3 region has 14 residues. The V gene's germline CDR1 is SGHRS and CDR2 YFSETQ. This CDR3 reads CASSLALDENTIYF. CDR3 bases: TGCGCCAGCAGCTTGGCCCTAGATGAAAACACCATATATTTT.

V is TRBV19 and J is TRBJ2-1; no clear D gene. V was pared by 4 bases and J by 9 bases, with 7 bases between. The germline CDR1 and CDR2 sequences are LNHDA and SQIVND (reference sequence). CDR3 length: 11 amino acids. CDR3 coding DNA: TGTGCCAGTAGTAGCAGAGGTGAGCAGTTCTTC. This codes for CASSSRGEQFF. Based on the CDR3 plus reference TRBV19 and TRBJ2-1, the full variable domain is DGGITQSPKYLFRKEGQNVTLSCEQNLNHDAMYWYRQDPGQGLRLIYYSQIVNDFQKGDIAEGYSVSREKKESFPLTVTSAQKNPTAFYLCASSSRGEQFFGPGTRLTVL.

This chain connects TRBV29-1 to TRBJ1-1; D not certain. Trimming removed 4 bases from V and 0 bases from J, with 18 bases in between. Germline-derived CDR1 and CDR2 are SQVTM and ANQGSEA. The CDR3 sequence is 16 residues long. In nucleotides, the CDR3 is TGCAGCGTTGTATCCGACAACCGAAAGATGAACACTGAAGCTTTCTTT. It specifies CSVVSDNRKMNTEAFF.